This TCR beta chain derives from a study of spatial heterogeneity in lung cancer. About the research overall: The study observed each unique TCR and UMI combination more than ten times on average in raw reads.

TCRdb analysed the 5' RACE reads with MiXCR anew, one entry per CDR3 protein. This sample has about 38,000 distinct CDR3 sequences, with around 7.5% found just once. After removal of 6 bases from V and 0 bases from J, the junction contained 7 bases not matched to a gene. This CDR3 contains 16 residues. This clonotype was seen many times. Its antigen is unidentified. Time point defined: sample taken at primary tumor resection. The 60 to 80 donors had untreated early-stage non-small cell lung cancer. Study results and caveats: Detection of ubiquitous tumor TCRs in blood was higher at resection than follow-up.

The material sequenced was PBMCs, taken at surgery. The TCR was taken from a male donor with early-stage non-small cell lung cancer. The chain combines TRBV12-3 or TRBV12-4 with TRBJ1-1; 10 nucleotides match TRBD1. The CDR3 coding sequence is TGTGCCAGCAGCAGGACAGGGGGATACATGAACACTGAAGCTTTCTTT. It yields the protein CASSRTGGYMNTEAFF.